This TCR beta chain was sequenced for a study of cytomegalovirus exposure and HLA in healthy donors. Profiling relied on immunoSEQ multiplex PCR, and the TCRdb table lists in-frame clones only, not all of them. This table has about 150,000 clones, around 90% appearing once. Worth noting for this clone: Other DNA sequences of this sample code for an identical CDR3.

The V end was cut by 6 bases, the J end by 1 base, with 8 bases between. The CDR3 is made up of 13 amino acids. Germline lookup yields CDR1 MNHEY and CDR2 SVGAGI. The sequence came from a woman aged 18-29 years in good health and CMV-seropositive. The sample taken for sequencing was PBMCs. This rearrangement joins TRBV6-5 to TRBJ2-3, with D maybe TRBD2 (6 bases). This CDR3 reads CASSPGGTDTQYF. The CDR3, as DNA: TGTGCCAGCAGCCCGGGGGGCACAGATACGCAGTATTTT.